This TCR beta chain was captured by sequencing in a study of vaccination and CD4 T cells after COVID-19. For the study at large: The post-COVID samples were taken a median roughly 98 days after diagnosis, anywhere from 35 to 161.

As to treatment: approximately 11-day PBMC culture with coronavirus spike peptide pools or control peptides (ViraFEST assay). On this clonotype: Its matching antigen is unknown.

V was pared by 5 bases and J by 0 bases, with 6 bases of the junction left unmatched. CDR1 MDHEN and CDR2 SYDVKM come from the germline V gene. CDR3 length: 15 amino acids. The assay that was used to sequence DNA from cultured CD4+ T cells was the Oncomine TCR Beta short-read assay. Each CDR3 protein gets one entry after TCRdb re-called the PCR reads with MiXCR. This sample has approximately 9,600 distinct CDR3 sequences; 25% to 35% occur once, and the top ten carry less than 10%. The chain links TRBV28 to TRBJ1-2, with 7 bases fitting TRBD1. The source was CD4+ T cells from blood, cultured in vitro, collected after SARS-CoV-2 vaccination. This clonotype originated in a human donor who had recovered from COVID-19. CDR3 residues: CASSQGGSANYGYTF. CDR3 in DNA: TGTGCCAGCAGTCAGGGGGGATCAGCTAACTATGGCTACACCTTC.